In its sample, the clone carrying this T cell receptor (beta chain) was seen a few times. Its antigen is undetermined. This entry comes from a study of T-cell memory formation after mild COVID-19. The wider study: In these data, TCR clusters were largely donor specific. General observations from the study: Contracting CD4+ clones lay largely in CM and EM, with CD8+ ones residing in EMRA.

The CDR3 totals 13 residues. Trimming shortened V by 6 bases and J by 1 base, and 12 bases separated the two germline ends. Germline CDR1 and CDR2: SQVTM and ANQGSEA. Using its own MiXCR run on the 5' RACE reads, TCRdb lists one record per CDR3 protein. The table has about 560,000 distinct CDR3 sequences, roughly 21% seen once. The chain employs TRBV29-1 and TRBJ1-1, with D perhaps TRBD1 (5 bases). The sequenced sample consisted of PBMCs or a T cell subset sorted from them (not recorded which). The origin of this receptor is an adult woman who had mild COVID-19 (a few samples of this study predate the infection). Cell type and time point are not known. The CDR3 reads CSVIEGRNTEAFF. Written as DNA, the CDR3 is TGCAGCGTGATTGAGGGGCGGAACACTGAAGCTTTCTTT.